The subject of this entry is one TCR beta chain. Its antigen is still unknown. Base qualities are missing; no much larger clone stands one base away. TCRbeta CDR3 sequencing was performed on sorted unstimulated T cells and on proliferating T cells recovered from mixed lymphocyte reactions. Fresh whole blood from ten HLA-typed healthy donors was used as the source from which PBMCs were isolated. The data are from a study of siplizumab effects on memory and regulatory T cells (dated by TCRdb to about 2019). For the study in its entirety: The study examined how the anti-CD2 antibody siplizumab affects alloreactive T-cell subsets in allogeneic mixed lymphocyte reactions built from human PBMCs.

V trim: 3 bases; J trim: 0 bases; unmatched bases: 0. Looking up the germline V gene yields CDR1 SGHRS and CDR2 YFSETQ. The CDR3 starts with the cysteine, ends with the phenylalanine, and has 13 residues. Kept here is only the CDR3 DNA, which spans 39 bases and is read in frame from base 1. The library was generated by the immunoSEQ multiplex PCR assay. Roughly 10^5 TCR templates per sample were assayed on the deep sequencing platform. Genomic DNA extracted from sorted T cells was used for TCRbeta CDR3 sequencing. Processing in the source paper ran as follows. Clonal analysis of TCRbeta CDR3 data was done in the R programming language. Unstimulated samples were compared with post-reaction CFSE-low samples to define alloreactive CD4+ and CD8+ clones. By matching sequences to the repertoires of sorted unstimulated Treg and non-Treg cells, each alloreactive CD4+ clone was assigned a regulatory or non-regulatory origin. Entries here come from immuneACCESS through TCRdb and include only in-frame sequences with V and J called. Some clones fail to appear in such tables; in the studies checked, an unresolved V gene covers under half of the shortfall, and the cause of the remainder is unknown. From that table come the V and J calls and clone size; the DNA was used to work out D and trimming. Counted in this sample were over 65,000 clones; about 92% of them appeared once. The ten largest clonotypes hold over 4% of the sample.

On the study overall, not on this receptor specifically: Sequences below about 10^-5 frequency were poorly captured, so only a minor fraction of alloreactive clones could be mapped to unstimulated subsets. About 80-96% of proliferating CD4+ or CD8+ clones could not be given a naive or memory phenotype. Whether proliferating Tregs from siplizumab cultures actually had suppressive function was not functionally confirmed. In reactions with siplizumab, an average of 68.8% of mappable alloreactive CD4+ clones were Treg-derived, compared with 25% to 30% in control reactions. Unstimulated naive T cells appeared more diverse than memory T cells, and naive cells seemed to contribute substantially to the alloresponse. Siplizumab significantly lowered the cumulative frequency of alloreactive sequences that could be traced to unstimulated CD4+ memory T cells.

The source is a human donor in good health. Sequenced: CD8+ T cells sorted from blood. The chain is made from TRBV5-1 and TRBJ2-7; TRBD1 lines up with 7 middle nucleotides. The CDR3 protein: CASSWDSSYEQYF. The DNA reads TGCGCCAGCAGCTGGGACAGCTCCTACGAGCAGTACTTC.